Following are 26 T cell receptor beta chains from one sample sequenced in a study of blood T cell repertoires in COVID-19. Some clones are missing from TCRdb's copy, which holds only in-frame ones; the method was immunoSEQ multiplex PCR. The sample includes 50,000 to 70,000 clones, around 90% of them seen just once. The material sequenced was peripheral blood. Receptors originate from a human donor with active COVID-19. The donor label of this sample is uncertain.

The chain combines TRBV29-1 with TRBJ1-2; TRBD1 agrees at 9 bases. This CDR3 spans 15 amino acids. After removal of 7 bases from V and 5 bases from J, the junction contained 14 bases not matched to a gene. Germline V gene sequence: CDR1 SQVTM, CDR2 ANQGSEA. CDR3 protein: CSAGGQGSEGYGYTF. The CDR3 DNA sequence: TGCAGCGCGGGCGGACAGGGGAGCGAGGGTTATGGCTACACCTTC. Filled out from reference TRBV29-1 and TRBJ1-2, the complete variable domain reads SAVISQKPSRDICQRGTSLTIQCQVDSQVTMMFWYRQQPGQSLTLIATANQGSEATYESGFVIDKFPISRPNLTFSTLTVSNMSPEDSSIYLCSAGGQGSEGYGYTFGSGTRLTVV.

A remark on this clone: Other nucleotide sequences from this sample produce the same CDR3. The J gene is TRBJ2-7, the V gene TRBV4-3; tentative D call: TRBD2 (6 bases). This CDR3 spans 14 amino acids. V gave up 0 bases and J gave up 4 bases, with 10 bases separating them. Germline CDR1 and CDR2: LGHNA and YSLEER. The CDR3 spells CASSQDLRGYEQYF. CDR3 nucleotide sequence: TGCGCCAGCAGCCAAGACCTCCGGGGGTACGAGCAGTACTTC.

The chain links TRBV5-1 to TRBJ2-2; tentatively, D is TRBD2 (6 bases). Per germline, CDR1 SGHRS and CDR2 YFSETQ. The CDR3 totals 15 residues. The V gene lost 0 bases and the J gene lost 9 bases, with 15 bases spanning the gap. The CDR3 DNA reads as TGCGCCAGCAGCTTGGGACTAGAGAGTGGACGGGAGCTGTTTTTT. It specifies CASSLGLESGRELFF.

The rearrangement uses TRBV9 and TRBJ2-1; the match to TRBD2 covers 14 bases. With V trimmed by 2 bases and J by 9 bases, 4 bases remained unmatched. There are 15 residues in the CDR3. Per germline, CDR1 SGDLS and CDR2 YYNGEE. The CDR3 loop reads CASSVTSGGASEQFF. The CDR3 nucleotides are TGTGCCAGCAGCGTGACTAGCGGGGGGGCCTCTGAGCAGTTCTTC.

V and J are TRBV29-1 and TRBJ2-1, with TRBD1 matching 8 bases. V was clipped by 6 bases and J by 4 bases; unmatched bases: 2. The CDR3 loop spans 12 amino acids. Germline CDR1 SQVTM, CDR2 ANQGSEA. DNA for the CDR3: TGCAGCGTGGGACAGGTTTACAATGAGCAGTTCTTC. The encoded protein is CSVGQVYNEQFF.

The chain links TRBV7-8 to TRBJ2-7; TRBD1 is a possible D gene (7 bases). Germline V lookup: CDR1 SGHVS, CDR2 FQNEAQ. The length of the CDR3 is 17 residues. V lost 0 bases, J lost 1 base, and 16 bases lay in between. The DNA for the CDR3 is TGTGCCAGCAGCTTAGCGGCCGGGGGACAGACTTCCTACGAGCAGTACTTC. This gives the protein CASSLAAGGQTSYEQYF.

This clone occurred once. This chain joins TRBV5-1 and TRBJ2-6; D call uncertain. CDR1 SGHRS and CDR2 YFSETQ come from the germline V gene. With 3 bases removed from V and 2 bases from J, the gap between germline ends came to 9 bases. The CDR3 totals 15 residues. The CDR3, as DNA: TGCGCCAGCAGCTCTACAGCCCCTGGGGCCAACGTCCTGACTTTC. It translates to CASSSTAPGANVLTF.

The chain joins TRBV15 to TRBJ1-1; no definite D call. This CDR3 has 13 amino acids. Germline CDR1 is LNHNV and CDR2 is YYDKDF (reference sequence). V was pared by 5 bases and J by 11 bases, with 18 bases between. The CDR3 DNA is TGTGCCACCAGCCTACTGGGAGGGTTGGAGGCTTTCTTT. Translation gives CATSLLGGLEAFF. The full variable domain, rest sourced from reference TRBV15 and TRBJ1-1, is DAMVIQNPRYQVTQFGKPVTLSCSQTLNHNVMYWYQQKSSQAPKLLFHYYDKDFNNEADTPDNFQSRRPNTSFCFLDIRSPGLGDTAMYLCATSLLGGLEAFFGQGTRLTVV.

The chain joins TRBV28 to TRBJ2-7, with 8 bases aligning to TRBD1. Trimming cost V 9 bases and J 4 bases; bases outside gene matches: 5. Germline V CDR1 and CDR2: MDHEN, SYDVKM. The CDR3 totals 12 residues. The CDR3 DNA reads TGTGCCAGAACCGGGACAGGTTACGAGCAGTACTTC. The encoded protein is CARTGTGYEQYF.

The chain couples TRBV4-3 to TRBJ2-5; D ambiguous. CDR1 is LGHNA and CDR2 is YSLEER in the germline V gene. V was shortened by 0 bases and J by 5 bases, with 7 bases between the two germline ends. This CDR3 contains 13 residues. DNA for the CDR3: TGCGCCAGCAGCCAAGATGTTTATGAGACCCAGTACTTC. Translated, it gives CASSQDVYETQYF.

This clone was counted only a few times. V is TRBV18 and J is TRBJ1-3; D call uncertain. Germline-derived CDR1 and CDR2 are KGHSH and LQKENI. The ends were cut back, 3 bases at V and 4 bases at J, with 10 bases in the middle. The CDR3 consists of 14 residues. The CDR3 sequence: CASSPEGSGNTIYF. The CDR3 DNA sequence: TGTGCCAGCTCACCGGAGGGCTCAGGAAACACCATATATTTT. The full variable domain, completed using reference TRBV18 and TRBJ1-3, is NAGVMQNPRHLVRRRGQEARLRCSPMKGHSHVYWYRQLPEEGLKFMVYLQKENIIDESGMPKERFSAEFPKEGPSILRIQQVVRGDSAAYFCASSPEGSGNTIYFGEGSWLTVV.

The V gene is TRBV28, the J gene TRBJ1-5, with 9 bases identical to TRBD1. This CDR3 spans 15 amino acids. Germline values: CDR1 MDHEN, CDR2 SYDVKM. With V trimmed by 6 bases and J by 1 base, 4 bases remained unmatched. DNA of the CDR3: TGTGCCAGCAGCCGGACAGGGGCGAGCAATCAGCCCCAGCATTTT. Its protein is CASSRTGASNQPQHF. Looking up the rest from reference TRBV28 and TRBJ1-5 gives the full variable domain: DVKVTQSSRYLVKRTGEKVFLECVQDMDHENMFWYRQDPGLGLRLIYFSYDVKMKEKGDIPEGYSVSREKKERFSLILESASTNQTSMYLCASSRTGASNQPQHFGDGTRLSIL.

The V gene is TRBV11-3, the J gene TRBJ2-2; D possibly corresponds to TRBD1 (6 bases). Germline CDR1 and CDR2: SGHNT and YENEEA. Trimming removed 5 bases from V and 5 bases from J, with 18 bases in between. CDR3 length equals 16 residues. CDR3 DNA: TGTGCCAGCAGCGACTTCGGCAGGGGCTTAACCGGGGAGCTGTTTTTT. This codes for CASSDFGRGLTGELFF.

The J gene is TRBJ1-3, the V gene TRBV6-6; TRBD1 matches 7 bases. V lost 5 bases, J lost 3 bases, and 10 bases stayed unmatched. CDR3 length: 16 amino acids. In germline, CDR1 is MNHNY, CDR2 SVGAGI (reference sequence). In DNA form, the CDR3 reads TGTGCCAGCAGTCCCCCCGCCAGGGGGTATGGAAACACCATATATTTT. The encoded protein is CASSPPARGYGNTIYF.

This clone has a handful of counts. The J gene is TRBJ2-1, the V gene TRBV13; TRBD2 agrees at 10 bases. The CDR3 loop spans 16 amino acids. Trimming cost V 6 bases and J 1 base; bases outside gene matches: 6. Germline CDR1 PRHDT, CDR2 FYEKMQ (reference sequence). CDR3 residues: CASRPTSGISYNEQFF. DNA of the CDR3: TGTGCCAGCAGGCCTACTAGCGGGATATCCTACAATGAGCAGTTCTTC.

This clone showed up just a few times. The chain carries TRBV3-1 (or the pseudogene TRBV3-2) and TRBJ1-5; 7 bases fit TRBD1. The CDR3 runs to 14 residues. CDR1 is LGHDT and CDR2 is YNNKEL in the germline V gene (reference sequence). Unmatched junction bases numbered 6, after V lost 4 bases and J lost 6 bases. The CDR3 loop reads CASSPRQGGQPQHF. The CDR3 DNA sequence: TGTGCCAGCAGCCCCCGACAGGGAGGTCAGCCCCAGCATTTT.

The genes are TRBV30 and TRBJ2-3, with a possible D match to TRBD2 (5 bases). Germline V CDR1 and CDR2: GTSNPN, SVGIG (reference sequence). Trimming took off 4 bases at V and 8 bases at J, with 13 bases between the two ends. There are 12 residues in the CDR3. Written as DNA, the CDR3 is TGTGCCTGGACCCCCCTCGCGGGTACGCAGTATTTT. Residues: CAWTPLAGTQYF. Full variable domain (remainder filled in from reference TRBV30 and TRBJ2-3): SQTIHQWPATLVQPVGSPLSLECTVEGTSNPNLYWYRQAAGRGLQLLFYSVGIGQISSEVPQNLSASRPQDRQFILSSKKLLLSDSGFYLCAWTPLAGTQYFGPGTRLTVL.

The chain uses TRBV27 and TRBJ1-5; 7 bases are shared with TRBD1. From germline, CDR1 is MNHEY and CDR2 SMNVEV (reference sequence). V lost 2 bases, J lost 2 bases, and 0 bases stayed unmatched. The CDR3 is 14 amino acids. CDR3 nucleotides: TGTGCCAGCAGTTTAACAGGGGGCAATCAGCCCCAGCATTTT. Translated: CASSLTGGNQPQHF.

The chain links TRBV28 to TRBJ2-7; a weak D match, TRBD1 (7 bases). Trimming shortened V by 3 bases and J by 2 bases, and 17 bases separated the two germline ends. Germline-derived CDR1 and CDR2 are MDHEN and SYDVKM. The CDR3 spans 16 residues. The chain's CDR3 is CASSFRWRGQPYEQYF. CDR3 DNA: TGTGCCAGCAGTTTCAGATGGAGGGGGCAACCCTACGAGCAGTACTTC.

The chain employs TRBV18 and TRBJ2-3; D not resolved. Trimming left V 3 bases short and J 6 bases short, with 10 bases between. This CDR3 is 13 amino acids long. Germline assignment: CDR1 KGHSH and CDR2 LQKENI. The CDR3 here is CASSPYALDTQYF. The CDR3, as DNA: TGTGCCAGCTCACCCTACGCCCTGGATACGCAGTATTTT.

This clone was seen just once. The V call is TRBV24-1, the J call TRBJ2-2; D perhaps matches TRBD2 (6 bases). The V end was cut by 4 bases, the J end by 3 bases, with 11 bases between. Per the germline V gene, CDR1 is KGHDR and CDR2 is SFDVKD. The CDR3 totals 15 residues. CDR3 protein: CATSESGTYTGELFF. The CDR3 nucleotides are TGTGCCACCAGTGAGTCCGGGACTTACACCGGGGAGCTGTTTTTT.

CDR3 region: CASSFPGTRGNEQFF. Here the CDR3 DNA reads TGTGCCAGCAGCTTCCCAGGGACTAGGGGAAATGAGCAGTTCTTC. The V and J genes are TRBV7-2 and TRBJ2-1; 8 bases map to TRBD2. The germline V gene has CDR1 SGHTA and CDR2 FQGNSA. The CDR3 is 15 residues long. Trimming took 3 bases from V and 7 from J; bases not matched to a gene: 8.

Here the CDR3 DNA reads TGTGCCAGCAGCCGAGAGACAGGGGTATATGCCGGGGAGCTGTTTTTT. Translated: CASSRETGVYAGELFF. The rearrangement joins TRBV9 to TRBJ2-2; 8 bases align to TRBD1. This CDR3 has 16 residues. The ends lost 4 bases at V and 6 bases at J; junction bases unmatched: 11. The V gene's germline CDR1 is SGDLS and CDR2 YYNGEE.

V and J are TRBV2 and TRBJ2-7; TRBD1 aligns across 7 bases. The V segment lost 7 bases and the J segment 3 bases; nucleotides outside the gene matches: 6. Germline assignment: CDR1 SNHLY and CDR2 FYNNEI. The CDR3 has 13 amino acids. The CDR3 bases are TGTGCCAGCATGAGGGACAGTGACTACGAGCAGTACTTC. Amino acids: CASMRDSDYEQYF. Complete variable domain (other parts from reference TRBV2 and TRBJ2-7): EPEVTQTPSHQVTQMGQEVILRCVPISNHLYFYWYRQILGQKVEFLVSFYNNEISEKSEIFDDQFSVERPDGSNFTLKIRSTKLEDSAMYFCASMRDSDYEQYFGPGTRLTVT.

This clone appeared a few times. The rearrangement uses TRBV4-1 and TRBJ2-7, with a tentative D call TRBD1 (5 bases). Between the trimmed V and J ends, which lost 3 bases and 2 bases, there was a span of 11 bases. The CDR3 has 14 residues. Germline CDR1 and CDR2: MGHRA and YSYEKL. Here the CDR3 DNA reads TGCGCCAGCAGCCAGGGGCCGGATACCTACGAGCAGTACTTC. As protein: CASSQGPDTYEQYF.

This clone appeared a few times. V gene TRBV7-9 combines with J gene TRBJ1-2; TRBD1 might be the D (5 bases). Deletions cut 7 bases from V and 0 bases from J, with 27 bases between. Germline CDR1 SEHNR, CDR2 FQNEAQ (reference sequence). The length of the CDR3 is 19 residues. The CDR3 protein is CASTLGVSLFKPPNYGYTF. The CDR3 DNA reads TGTGCCAGCACCCTAGGGGTATCCCTTTTCAAACCTCCTAACTATGGCTACACCTTC.